The entry that follows covers one T cell receptor beta chain sequence. This record comes from a study of blood T cells in healthy people across ages. Primed by a sample-barcoded 5' primer and a J-beta primer mix, a second PCR proceeded for roughly 6 to 12 cycles. TCRdb used MiXCR to reprocess the 5' RACE reads, holding one entry per CDR3 protein. The sample lists a few hundred thousand distinct CDR3 sequences; more than 45% were seen once. V was cut by 6 bases and J by 2 bases, with 16 bases left in between. CDR1 SGHRS and CDR2 YFSETQ come from the germline V gene. CDR3 size: 15 residues. The sequence was obtained from a man aged 55 to 70 in good health. Sequenced input: blood. The rearrangement joins TRBV5-1 to TRBJ2-3; either TRBD1 or TRBD2 may fit D (6 bases each). Written as DNA, the CDR3 is TGCGCCAGCAAAGCCTCCCGGGGGCCCACAGATACGCAGTATTTT. Its translation: CASKASRGPTDTQYF.